Given below is one T cell receptor beta chain in context. Assay: immunoSEQ multiplex PCR; the TCRdb copy retains only in-frame clones and omits some. Of roughly 50,000 clones in the sample, roughly 90% were seen once. The source of the sample is a study of PD-1 blockade in classical Hodgkin lymphoma. The time point here: cycle 4 day 1 (C4D1), after more than 5 weeks of nivolumab. All trial patients relapsed after autologous stem cell transplantation. The sequenced sample was peripheral blood mononuclear cells (PBMCs), obtained before the fourth cycle of nivolumab. This receptor was obtained from a human donor with classical Hodgkin lymphoma.

The CDR3 spells CASSSQTGYGYTF. CDR3 in DNA: TGCGCCAGCAGCTCCCAGACTGGCTATGGCTACACCTTC. The gene calls are TRBV5-1 and TRBJ1-2; D is uncertain. CDR3 length: 13 residues. V was trimmed by 3 bases and J by 4 bases, leaving 10 bases between them. Germline assignment: CDR1 SGHRS and CDR2 YFSETQ.